This is a list of T cell receptor beta chains from one sample in a study of OX40 agonist ivuxolimab in advanced cancers. Only in-frame clones appear in the TCRdb table, and some are missing; sequencing was by immunoSEQ multiplex PCR. This table has tens of thousands of clones, approximately 89% appearing once. The sample here was CD4+ or CD8+ T cells sorted from blood, taken in a trial of the OX40 agonist ivuxolimab. These receptors originate from an adult with an advanced solid tumor such as melanoma, head and neck, liver or kidney cancer. The CDR3 runs from the conserved cysteine through the conserved F or W. The D gene is left open where the match is weak. A clone size is listed for some rows: how often the clone was seen (once, few, many), or a class if it is expanded.

-,TRBV6-1,-,TRBJ1-2,TGTGCCAGCAGTGATCTAGGTGGGGGCGCCGCGATCTATGGCTACACCTTC,CASSDLGGGAAIYGYTF
TRBD2,TRBV27,-,TRBJ2-2,TGTGCCAGCCGCCCCGGGACTAGCTTCAGGGAGCTGTTTTTT,CASRPGTSFRELFF
-,TRBV7-8,-,TRBJ1-2,TGTGCCAGCAGCCGGACCCATGCTAACTATGGCTACACCTTC,CASSRTHANYGYTF
-,TRBV18,few,TRBJ1-1,TGTGCCAGCTCCGCTACAGGGAAGAACACTGAAGCTTTCTTT,CASSATGKNTEAFF
-,TRBV5-1,-,TRBJ1-3,TGCGCCAGCAGCTTGGCCGGAGCAGGGAGTGGAAACACCATATATTTT,CASSLAGAGSGNTIYF
-,TRBV5-4,-,TRBJ1-1,TGTGCCAGCAGTTACCCGGGCGTTAGGAACACTGAAGCTTTCTTT,CASSYPGVRNTEAFF
-,TRBV4-1,-,TRBJ2-7,TGCGCCAGCAGCCAAGATCCGGACGCCTTCCCTTACGAGCAGTACTTC,CASSQDPDAFPYEQYF
-,TRBV5-8,-,TRBJ2-1,TGTGCCAGCAGCTTTGGTTCTTACAATGAGCAGTTCTTC,CASSFGSYNEQFF
TRBD1,TRBV7-9,-,TRBJ1-1,TGTGCCAGCAGCCCTCTGACCGGGACAGGGATCAACACTGAAGCTTTCTTT,CASSPLTGTGINTEAFF
TRBD2,TRBV7-6,once,TRBJ2-3,TGTGCCAGCAGCCAAGGGACTAGCAGCACAGATACGCAGTATTTT,CASSQGTSSTDTQYF
TRBD1,TRBV5-4,-,TRBJ1-1,TGTGCCAGCAGCTTGGGCAGGGGGACCGCCACTGAAGCTTTCTTT,CASSLGRGTATEAFF
-,TRBV5-1,-,TRBJ2-7,TGCGCCAGCAGGCCTAACTACCCCCCCTACGAGCAGTACTTC,CASRPNYPPYEQYF
-,TRBV7-2,-,TRBJ1-2,TGTGCCAGCAGCTTAGCGTCCCAGAATAAAGGCTACACCTTC,CASSLASQNKGYTF
-,TRBV7-6,-,TRBJ1-1,TGTGCCAGCAGCCCATTAGCGGGGACACGGACTCGGAACACTGAAGCTTTCTTT,CASSPLAGTRTRNTEAFF
-,TRBV9,-,TRBJ2-1,TGTGCCAGCAGCGTAGCACTAGCCTCCTACAATGAGCAGTTCTTC,CASSVALASYNEQFF
-,TRBV18,-,TRBJ2-3,TGTGCCAGCTCACCACAGTTAGCCCAAGGGAGTCCAGATACGCAGTATTTT,CASSPQLAQGSPDTQYF
-,TRBV20-1,-,TRBJ2-1,TGCAGTGCTAGAGATCGGACTGAGCAGTTCTTC,CSARDRTEQFF
-,TRBV9,-,TRBJ2-3,TGTGCCAGCAGCCCCCGAGGAGGGGGGTCGAGCACAGATACGCAGTATTTT,CASSPRGGGSSTDTQYF
-,TRBV9,-,TRBJ2-2,TGTGCCAGCAGCTGGGAAAACACCGGGGAGCTGTTTTTT,CASSWENTGELFF
TRBD2,TRBV7-2,-,TRBJ2-5,TGTGCCAGCAGCTCCGGACTAGCGGGAGGTTCAGGGACCCAGTACTTC,CASSSGLAGGSGTQYF
-,TRBV7-3,few,TRBJ2-2,TGTGCCAGCAGTCCCGTCCGGTTGGACACCGGGGAGCTGTTTTTT,CASSPVRLDTGELFF
-,TRBV10-1,-,TRBJ1-1,TGCGCCAGCAGTGGATCTACCATGAACACTGAAGCTTTCTTT,CASSGSTMNTEAFF
TRBD1,TRBV5-1,-,TRBJ1-2,TGCGCCAGCAGCTTGACCCAGGGGGCGAGCGGCTACACCTTC,CASSLTQGASGYTF
-,TRBV7-3,-,TRBJ2-2,TGTGCCAGCAGCTCCTCCGGGACCGCGAACACCGGGGAGCTGTTTTTT,CASSSSGTANTGELFF
-,TRBV27,-,TRBJ2-2,TGTGCCAGCAGTTTATGGGTGAACACCGGGGAGCTGTTTTTT,CASSLWVNTGELFF
-,TRBV6-5,-,TRBJ1-2,TGTGCCAGCAGTTACTCGATTTTCAGGGGTGGAGGCTACACCTTC,CASSYSIFRGGGYTF
TRBD1,TRBV27,-,TRBJ1-2,TGTGCCAGCAGTCCTCTCGACAGGGGAGGTAACTATGGCTACACCTTC,CASSPLDRGGNYGYTF
-,TRBV10-1,few,TRBJ1-2,TGCGCCAGCAGTGGGAAGGGGTCAAACTATGGCTACACCTTC,CASSGKGSNYGYTF
-,TRBV20-1,-,TRBJ1-1,TGCAGTGCTAGAATGACCAAAGCTTTCTTT,CSARMTKAFF
-,TRBV28,-,TRBJ2-6,TGTGCCAGCAGTTTATTGGGGGCGCGGGGCCTCTCTGGGGCCAACGTCCTGACTTTC,CASSLLGARGLSGANVLTF
-,TRBV2,-,TRBJ2-3,TGTGCCAGCAGCAGGGGAGGGACAGATACGCAGTATTTT,CASSRGGTDTQYF
-,TRBV6-5,-,TRBJ1-1,TGTGCCAGCAGTTTGGGCAGGAACACTGAAGCTTTCTTT,CASSLGRNTEAFF
TRBD1,TRBV15,-,TRBJ2-7,TGTGCCACCAGCAGAGTATCTGGGGCAGGGGGCTACGAGCAGTACTTC,CATSRVSGAGGYEQYF
-,TRBV7-8,-,TRBJ1-5,TGTGCCAGCAGCTTAGGGAAGCATTTT,CASSLGKHF
TRBD1,TRBV19,many,TRBJ1-1,TGTGCCAGTAGTATAGGACAGGGAAACCACTACACTGAAGCTTTCTTT,CASSIGQGNHYTEAFF
-,TRBV7-8,once,TRBJ2-1,TGTGCCAGCAGCTTAATAAGCCTCAATGAGCAGTTCTTC,CASSLISLNEQFF
TRBD2,TRBV2,-,TRBJ2-1,TGTGCCAGCAGTGAAAGGGGTCTAGCGGGAGGAGGTGAGCAGTTCTTC,CASSERGLAGGGEQFF